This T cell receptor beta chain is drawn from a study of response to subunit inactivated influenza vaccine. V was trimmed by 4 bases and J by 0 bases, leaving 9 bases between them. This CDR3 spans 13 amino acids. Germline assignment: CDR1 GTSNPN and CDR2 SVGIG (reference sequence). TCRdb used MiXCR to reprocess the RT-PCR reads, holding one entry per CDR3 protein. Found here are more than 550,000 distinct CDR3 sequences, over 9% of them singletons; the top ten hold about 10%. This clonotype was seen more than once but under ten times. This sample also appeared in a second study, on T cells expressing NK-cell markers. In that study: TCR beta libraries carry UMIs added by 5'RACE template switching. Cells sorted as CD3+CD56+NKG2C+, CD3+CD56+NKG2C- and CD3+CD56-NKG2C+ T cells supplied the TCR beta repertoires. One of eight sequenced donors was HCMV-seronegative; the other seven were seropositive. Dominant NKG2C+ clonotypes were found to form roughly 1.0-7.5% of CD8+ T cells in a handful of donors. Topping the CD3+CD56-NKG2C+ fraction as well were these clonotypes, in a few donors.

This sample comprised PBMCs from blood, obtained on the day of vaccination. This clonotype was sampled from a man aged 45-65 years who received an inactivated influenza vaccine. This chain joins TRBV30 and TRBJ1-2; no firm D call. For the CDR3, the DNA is TGTGCCTGGAAGGGCAGAGCTAACTATGGCTACACCTTC. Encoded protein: CAWKGRANYGYTF.